This TCR beta chain was recorded in a study of identical twins. Template switching, a step in the protocol, added a universal primer site, and cDNA carried unique molecular identifiers. One entry per CDR3 protein, called by TCRdb with MiXCR from the 5' RACE reads. The data show more than 1.5 million distinct CDR3 sequences, about 32% seen once. Details on this clonotype: What it binds is not known. One base away lies a much larger clone, so this may be a sequencing read error.

General study points: Invariant MAIT and iNKT cells are populations that could partly confound zero-insertion analyses. Beta out-of-frame sequences showed weaker excess sharing between twins.

Germline V gene data show CDR1 as MDHEN and CDR2 as SYDVKM. The CDR3 totals 13 residues. The chain recombines TRBV28 with TRBJ1-2, with 8 nucleotides matching TRBD1. The sample taken for sequencing was cord blood. The receptor's source is a newborn girl in good health. The CDR3 DNA reads as TGTGCCTGCAGTACCGACAGGGGCAGTGGCTACACCTTC. The encoded protein is CACSTDRGSGYTF.